This paragraph covers one TCR beta chain sequence. Germline lookup yields CDR1 LNHDA and CDR2 SQIVND (reference sequence). Trimming cost V 1 base and J 12 bases; bases outside gene matches: 9. The CDR3 is 14 amino acids. The Seattle patients, enrolled during active infection, were followed longitudinally. This specimen belongs to a study of blood T cell repertoires in COVID-19. Whole-study context: COVID-19 samples from acute and convalescent phases originated in the United States, Italy and Spain.

Profiling relied on immunoSEQ multiplex PCR, and the TCRdb table lists in-frame clones only, not all of them. The data show around 270,000 clones, roughly 80% seen once. The source material was peripheral blood. The receptor comes from a person aged 65 to 85 with COVID-19, enrolled during active disease. This chain uses TRBV19 with TRBJ2-1; 7 nucleotides align to TRBD1. Written as DNA, the CDR3 is TGTGCCAGTAGTATAGTATCTGGGGACAGCGGGCAGTTCTTC. Protein: CASSIVSGDSGQFF.